Listed here are 30 T cell receptor beta chains from one sample, sequenced in a study of CD8+CD57+ T cells in acquired aplastic anemia. Patients sequenced had flow cytometry evidence of CD8+CD57+ cell expansion. Genomic DNA was employed as the template in profiling TCR beta VDJ and CDR3. TCRdb ran MiXCR on the reads and lists one entry per CDR3 protein. The table records about 190,000 distinct CDR3 sequences, less than 60% of them present only once. Sequenced: sorted CD4+, CD8+, or CD8+CD57+ T cells (not recorded which) from PBMCs. Receptor source: a human donor with aplastic anemia.

V gene TRBV7-9 combines with J gene TRBJ2-5, with TRBD2 matching 9 bases. This CDR3 contains 13 residues. Trimming cost V 5 bases and J 5 bases; bases outside gene matches: 3. Germline values: CDR1 SEHNR, CDR2 FQNEAQ (reference sequence). The CDR3, as DNA: TGTGCCAGCAGCCTCGGACTAGCGGAGACCCAGTACTTC. Amino acids: CASSLGLAETQYF.

Comments on this clonotype: A much bigger clone sits one base away, suggesting this may be a read error. The rearrangement joins TRBV7-9 to TRBJ2-2; 7 bases agree with TRBD2. The CDR3 totals 17 residues. CDR1 SEHNR and CDR2 FQNEAQ come from the germline V gene (reference sequence). CDR3 nucleotide sequence: TGTGCCAGCAGCTTATGGGACTACCCCCCGAACGCCGGGGAGCTGTTTTTT. As protein: CASSLWDYPPNAGELFF. The full variable domain, completed using reference TRBV7-9 and TRBJ2-2, is DTGVSQNPRHKITKRGQNVTFRCDPISEHNRLYWYRQTLGQGPEFLTYFQNEAQLEKSRLLSDRFSAERPKGSFSTLEIQRTEQGDSAMYLCASSLWDYPPNAGELFFGEGSRLTVL.

At least ten counts were recorded for this clonotype. The J gene is TRBJ2-7, the V gene TRBV15, with TRBD2 matching 7 bases. The CDR3 is made up of 15 amino acids. Germline V gene data show CDR1 as LNHNV and CDR2 as YYDKDF (reference sequence). After removal of 0 bases from V and 3 bases from J, the junction contained 5 bases not matched to a gene. The CDR3 DNA follows: TGTGCCACCAGCAGAGAGGGGACTAATAGCTACGAGCAGTACTTC. It yields the protein CATSREGTNSYEQYF.

The chain carries TRBV14 and TRBJ2-7; a possible D gene is TRBD2 (5 bases). Trimming took off 1 base at V and 4 bases at J, with 11 bases between the two ends. The CDR3 contains 14 residues. CDR1 SGHDN and CDR2 FVKESK come from the germline V gene. CDR3 residues: CASSQGGAAYEQYF. CDR3 DNA: TGTGCCAGCAGCCAAGGGGGAGCAGCTTACGAGCAGTACTTC.

With regard to this clonotype: A much larger clonotype is one base distant, so this may be a read error. J is TRBJ2-7 and V is TRBV19; D could derive from TRBD1 or TRBD2 (5 bases each). Between the trimmed V and J ends, which lost 3 bases and 11 bases, there was a span of 14 bases. The CDR3 extends over 12 amino acids. Germline V gene lookup returns CDR1 LNHDA and CDR2 SQIVND (reference sequence). CDR3 sequence reads: CASSIPPGAKYF. DNA of the CDR3: TGTGCCAGTAGTATCCCCCCCGGGGCTAAGTACTTC.

The chain employs TRBV20-1 and TRBJ2-3; 9 nucleotides match TRBD2. Germline V CDR1 and CDR2: DFQATT, SNEGSKA (reference sequence). This CDR3 is 15 amino acids long. V trimming: 3 bases; J trimming: 11 bases; junction bases outside the gene matches: 15. The DNA for the CDR3 is TGCAGTGCTAGGCTCGGGCTAGCGGGACGCAATGAGCAGTATTTT. The encoded protein is CSARLGLAGRNEQYF.

V is TRBV10-1 and J is TRBJ2-5, with D unresolved. CDR1 WNHNN and CDR2 SYGVQD come from the germline V gene (reference sequence). The CDR3 sequence is 11 residues long. The ends were cut back, 0 bases at V and 5 bases at J, with 1 base in the middle. CDR3: CASSESETQYF. DNA for the CDR3: TGCGCCAGCAGTGAGTCGGAGACCCAGTACTTC.

The V and J genes are TRBV27 and TRBJ2-3; possible D gene TRBD2, 6 bases. This CDR3 is built from 14 residues. Between the trimmed V and J ends, which lost 2 bases and 10 bases, there was a span of 16 bases. Germline V gene sequence: CDR1 MNHEY, CDR2 SMNVEV (reference sequence). In DNA, the CDR3 is TGTGCCAGCAGTTTAGGAGGGTCCTTGGGTTCGCAGTATTTT. This translates into CASSLGGSLGSQYF.

This clonotype was picked up a small number of times. The chain links TRBV2 to TRBJ2-7; D might be TRBD1 (6 bases). CDR3 length: 15 amino acids. In germline, CDR1 is SNHLY, CDR2 FYNNEI. The germline V and J ends were trimmed by 8 bases and 2 bases, with 19 bases remaining between them. The CDR3 DNA sequence: TGTGCCAGCCACCCTGGGGGCCCTGGGGCCTACGAGCAGTACTTC. Translated, it gives CASHPGGPGAYEQYF.

The chain couples TRBV2 to TRBJ2-7, with 9 bases identical to TRBD2. V shed 10 bases and J 7 bases; nucleotides not matched to a gene: 11. Germline CDR1 SNHLY, CDR2 FYNNEI. The CDR3 length is 13 residues. The CDR3 protein is CATSGGLGGEQYF. In nucleotides, the CDR3 is TGTGCCACGAGCGGGGGGCTAGGCGGGGAGCAGTACTTC.

The rearrangement links TRBV4-1 to TRBJ2-5, with D possibly being TRBD1 (5 bases). Trimming removed 1 base from V and 5 bases from J, with 8 bases in between. The germline gives CDR1 MGHRA, CDR2 YSYEKL. This CDR3 has 13 residues. The DNA for the CDR3 is TGCGCCAGCAGCCAAGGACAGAGGGAGACCCAGTACTTC. Translated: CASSQGQRETQYF.

The chain couples TRBV7-2 to TRBJ2-7; D possibly matches TRBD1 or TRBD2 (5 bases each). V gave up 5 bases and J gave up 4 bases, with 12 bases separating them. The CDR3 has 13 residues. Germline V lookup: CDR1 SGHTA, CDR2 FQGNSA. The CDR3 DNA reads TGTGCCAGCAGCCCGGGACCAGGGTACGAGCAGTACTTC. The encoded protein is CASSPGPGYEQYF.

In this sample, this clonotype turned up many times. CDR3 nucleotide sequence: TGTGCCACCAGTGATTTTCGTGGGACTAGCGGGATAGATACGCAGTATTTT. It codes for CATSDFRGTSGIDTQYF. The V and J genes are TRBV24-1 and TRBJ2-3, with 13 bases fitting TRBD2. V lost 1 base and J lost 5; bases outside the gene matches: 5. This CDR3 has 17 residues. Per germline, CDR1 KGHDR and CDR2 SFDVKD.

This clonotype appeared many times. The chain recombines TRBV20-1 with TRBJ2-3, with TRBD2 identical over 9 bases. Germline CDR1 reads DFQATT; CDR2 reads SNEGSKA (reference sequence). V trimming: 7 bases; J trimming: 3 bases; junction bases outside the gene matches: 14. The CDR3 has 16 residues. The CDR3 DNA follows: TGCAGTGGCGCCCAGGGTAGCCTAGCGGGGACAGATACGCAGTATTTT. Its translation is CSGAQGSLAGTDTQYF.

J is TRBJ2-7 and V is TRBV4-2, with TRBD2 identical over 8 bases. The CDR3 length is 17 residues. V lost 0 bases to trimming and J lost 2 bases; unmatched junction nucleotides: 9. The germline V gene has CDR1 LGHNA and CDR2 YNFKEQ. CDR3 nucleotides: TGTGCCAGCAGCCAAGATGAGGGCGGGGGGACGCCCTACGAGCAGTACTTC. Residues: CASSQDEGGGTPYEQYF.

This clonotype was detected ten times or more. The genes are TRBV15 and TRBJ1-1; D perhaps matches TRBD1 (5 bases). Germline V gene data show CDR1 as LNHNV and CDR2 as YYDKDF (reference sequence). The CDR3 is 14 amino acids. The V and J ends lost 1 base and 2 bases respectively, with 8 bases between them. DNA for the CDR3: TGTGCCACCAGCAGAGGGGACGTTAACACTGAAGCTTTCTTT. This codes for CATSRGDVNTEAFF.

The chain links TRBV4-1 to TRBJ2-1, with D perhaps matching TRBD2 (7 bases). The CDR3 length is 13 residues. The V end lost 8 bases, the J end lost 0 bases, and 8 bases lay between the germline ends. The V gene's germline CDR1 is MGHRA and CDR2 YSYEKL. The DNA of the CDR3 is TGCGCCAGCCGGGGGGCCTCCTACAATGAGCAGTTCTTC. Translating gives CASRGASYNEQFF.

The CDR3 loop is CASSFPGEETQYF. CDR3 DNA: TGTGCCAGCAGTTTTCCCGGGGAAGAGACCCAGTACTTC. V gene TRBV27 combines with J gene TRBJ2-5, with a tentative D call TRBD2 (5 bases). The germline V gene has CDR1 MNHEY and CDR2 SMNVEV (reference sequence). Trimming took 3 bases from V and 3 from J, leaving 8 bases between them. This CDR3 spans 13 amino acids.

This chain links TRBV10-3 with TRBJ1-2; a weak D match, TRBD1 (5 bases). Per germline, CDR1 ENHRY and CDR2 SYGVKD. This CDR3 is 14 amino acids long. The V end was cut by 4 bases, the J end by 2 bases, with 11 bases between. The CDR3 here is CAISVEGMNYGYTF. The CDR3 DNA reads as TGTGCCATCAGTGTCGAGGGGATGAACTATGGCTACACCTTC.

This clonotype was counted only a few times. This may arise from a read error, as a much more abundant clone is one base away. The CDR3 carries no conserved terminal phenylalanine or tryptophan, so it likely arises from a read error. Because the CDR3's place on the DNA is in doubt, the DNA is left out and the CDR3 is given as listed by TCRdb. This sequence joins TRBV7-6 and TRBJ1-1; TRBD1, the table's D call, was not compared with the DNA. Termini included, the CDR3 measures 12 amino acids. Per germline, CDR1 SGHVS and CDR2 FNYEAQ. The CDR3 reads CASSILTGATFL.

In this sample, this clonotype turned up many times. CDR3 sequence reads: CASSITVFTLSLSNYGYTF. CDR3 coding DNA: TGTGCCAGTAGTATTACGGTCTTTACCCTTTCACTATCTAACTATGGCTACACCTTC. The chain is built from TRBV19 and TRBJ1-2; no clear D gene. V lost 3 bases and J lost 0, with 23 bases in between. The CDR3 runs to 19 residues. CDR1 is LNHDA and CDR2 is SQIVND in the germline V gene (reference sequence).

The V gene is TRBV2, the J gene TRBJ2-5, with D unresolved. The germline CDR1 and CDR2 sequences are SNHLY and FYNNEI. V lost 4 bases to trimming and J lost 4 bases, with 10 bases between them. This CDR3 spans 13 amino acids. CDR3 in DNA: TGTGCCAGCAGTGGAGCGCGAGGAGAGACCCAGTACTTC. Translated, it gives CASSGARGETQYF. Based on the CDR3 plus reference TRBV2 and TRBJ2-5, the full variable domain is EPEVTQTPSHQVTQMGQEVILRCVPISNHLYFYWYRQILGQKVEFLVSFYNNEISEKSEIFDDQFSVERPDGSNFTLKIRSTKLEDSAMYFCASSGARGETQYFGPGTRLLVL.

The rearrangement uses TRBV4-1 and TRBJ2-7; 9 bases are shared with TRBD2. The CDR3 length is 16 residues. V shed 0 bases, J shed 2 bases, and the junction held 5 bases outside the gene matches. Germline V gene sequence: CDR1 MGHRA, CDR2 YSYEKL. The CDR3 DNA follows: TGCGCCAGCAGCCAAGAGCGACTAGCGGCTCCCTACGAGCAGTACTTC. This codes for CASSQERLAAPYEQYF.

This clonotype occurred many times. This chain uses TRBV11-2 with TRBJ1-5; D perhaps matches TRBD1 (6 bases). V was shortened by 7 bases and J by 6 bases, with 31 bases between the two germline ends. The CDR3 sequence is 19 residues long. The V gene's germline CDR1 is SGHAT and CDR2 FQNNGV. In nucleotides, the CDR3 is TGTGCCAGCATCACTACCCTAGAAGGGGCAGGGGAAGAGACTCAGCCCCAGCATTTT. Protein: CASITTLEGAGEETQPQHF.

Concerning this clonotype: Being one base from a much bigger clone, this may be a read error. The chain links TRBV20-1 to TRBJ1-5, with D tentatively TRBD1 (5 bases). The CDR3 has 15 residues. In germline, CDR1 is DFQATT, CDR2 SNEGSKA (reference sequence). The V end was cut by 0 bases, the J end by 9 bases, with 18 bases between. The CDR3 nucleotides are TGCAGTGCTAGAGATTTGATGGGGGGGAGGGTGCCCCAGCATTTT. Residues: CSARDLMGGRVPQHF.

This chain links TRBV19 with TRBJ2-2, with unresolved D. The V gene's germline CDR1 is LNHDA and CDR2 SQIVND (reference sequence). The ends were cut back, 6 bases at V and 2 bases at J, with 7 bases in the middle. The CDR3 totals 13 residues. The CDR3 nucleotides are TGTGCCAGTAGCAATCCAAACACCGGGGAGCTGTTTTTT. It codes for CASSNPNTGELFF.

The chain joins TRBV19 to TRBJ2-1, with 11 nucleotides matching TRBD1. Per germline, CDR1 LNHDA and CDR2 SQIVND (reference sequence). There are 16 residues in the CDR3. The junction had 10 bases not matched to a gene; V was cut back by 5 bases and J by 7 bases. The CDR3 loop is CASSLTWTGGKNEQFF. Here the CDR3 DNA reads TGTGCCAGTAGTCTGACCTGGACAGGGGGCAAGAATGAGCAGTTCTTC.

J is TRBJ2-3 and V is TRBV5-1; 8 bases agree with TRBD1. Per germline, CDR1 SGHRS and CDR2 YFSETQ. V lost 2 bases, J lost 2 bases, and 7 bases stayed unmatched. The CDR3 runs to 16 residues. CDR3 amino acids: CASSLFGDRSTDTQYF. As DNA, the CDR3 is TGCGCCAGCAGCTTATTCGGGGACAGGTCCACAGATACGCAGTATTTT.

This chain uses TRBV20-1 with TRBJ1-1, with 8 bases identical to TRBD1. CDR3 length equals 14 residues. Germline CDR1 DFQATT, CDR2 SNEGSKA (reference sequence). CDR3 nucleotides: TGCAGCGTAGAGGCAGGGGGCAGGAACACTGAAGCTTTCTTT. Translating gives CSVEAGGRNTEAFF.

This CDR3 reads CASSTYRVYGYTF. The DNA for the CDR3 is TGTGCCAGCAGTACCTACCGCGTCTATGGCTACACCTTC. The chain is built from TRBV5-6 and TRBJ1-2; the D is unclear. Germline V CDR1 and CDR2: SGHDT, YYEEEE. Trimming removed 5 bases from V and 4 bases from J, with 12 bases in between. The CDR3 has 13 amino acids.